A single sample gave rise to the 22 T cell receptor beta chains below, sequenced in a study of blood T cell repertoires in COVID-19. Method: immunoSEQ multiplex PCR; TCRdb's copy keeps in-frame clones and lacks some. The sample carries more than 110,000 clones, around nine tenths recorded once. Sample: peripheral blood. These receptors all come from a human donor in a cohort sampled during active COVID-19.

In DNA, the CDR3 is TGTGCCAGCAGCTTAGCCCTCAGCGGGACCTCCTACAATGAGCAGTTCTTC. Its translation: CASSLALSGTSYNEQFF. The rearrangement uses TRBV11-2 and TRBJ2-1, with 7 bases that match TRBD2. Germline V gene lookup returns CDR1 SGHAT and CDR2 FQNNGV. This CDR3 has 17 residues. The V gene end was trimmed by 1 base and the J gene end by 0 bases; junction bases not matched to a gene: 6.

V and J are TRBV2 and TRBJ2-2; 8 nucleotides match TRBD2. Germline V gene data show CDR1 as SNHLY and CDR2 as FYNNEI. V lost 8 bases and J lost 0; bases outside the gene matches: 14. The length of the CDR3 is 18 residues. The chain's CDR3 is CASEGLTSGNTNTGELFF. CDR3 sequence (DNA): TGTGCCAGCGAAGGCTTAACTAGCGGAAACACGAACACCGGGGAGCTGTTTTTT.

The DNA of the CDR3 is TGTGCCAGCAGTGAGGGACAGGGGTTGTTTCAGCCCCAGCATTTT. Its translation: CASSEGQGLFQPQHF. J is TRBJ1-5 and V is TRBV6-1; TRBD1 aligns across 10 bases. The J segment lost 6 bases and the V segment lost 3 bases, leaving 5 bases of the junction unmatched. Germline CDR1 reads MNHNS; CDR2 reads SASEGT. The CDR3 length is 15 residues.

In this sample, this clone turned up a few times. The J gene is TRBJ1-3, the V gene TRBV30, with D unresolved. The germline gives CDR1 GTSNPN, CDR2 SVGIG (reference sequence). CDR3 length equals 16 residues. The V end lost 3 bases, the J end lost 0 bases, and 15 bases lay between the germline ends. CDR3 coding DNA: TGTGCCTGGAGCTTACTAGCTGTCTTCTCTGGAAACACCATATATTTT. It yields the protein CAWSLLAVFSGNTIYF.

J is TRBJ2-7 and V is TRBV7-6, with D perhaps matching TRBD2 (6 bases). Germline V gene lookup returns CDR1 SGHVS and CDR2 FNYEAQ. V lost 5 bases, J lost 5 bases, and 22 bases lay in between. The CDR3 totals 16 residues. This CDR3 is CASSQEGEGNGNEQYF. The CDR3 DNA reads TGTGCCAGCAGCCAGGAGGGAGAGGGGAATGGAAACGAGCAGTACTTC.

The chain joins TRBV11-1 to TRBJ2-5; D is undetermined. Per germline, CDR1 SGHAT and CDR2 FQDESV (reference sequence). The V end lost 1 base, the J end lost 5 bases, and 8 bases lay between the germline ends. The CDR3 contains 13 residues. The CDR3 loop reads CASSLEVQETQYF. The DNA of the CDR3 is TGTGCCAGCAGCTTAGAAGTTCAGGAGACCCAGTACTTC.

V is TRBV5-4 and J is TRBJ2-2; 7 positions agree with TRBD1. This CDR3 contains 15 residues. CDR1 SGHNT and CDR2 YYREEE come from the germline V gene (reference sequence). The V and J ends lost 3 bases and 6 bases, in that order; junction bases with no gene match: 8. The DNA of the CDR3 is TGTGCCAGCAGCTCCCGACGCCAGGGGGCCGGGGAGCTGTTTTTT. This translates into CASSSRRQGAGELFF. Supplemented by reference TRBV5-4 and TRBJ2-2, the full variable domain reads ETGVTQSPTHLIKTRGQQVTLRCSSQSGHNTVSWYQQALGQGPQFIFQYYREEENGRGNFPPRFSGLQFPNYSSELNVNALELDDSALYLCASSSRRQGAGELFFGEGSRLTVL.

This rearrangement joins TRBV4-1 to TRBJ2-3, with TRBD2 matching 10 bases. J was trimmed by 3 bases and V by 5 bases; bases with no gene match: 8. The CDR3 has 16 amino acids. From germline, CDR1 is MGHRA and CDR2 YSYEKL. In DNA form, the CDR3 reads TGCGCCAGCAGCGACAGGGAGCGGGGGGGGACAGATACGCAGTATTTT. This sequence encodes CASSDRERGGTDTQYF.

A single count supports this clone. The chain is built from TRBV21-1 and TRBJ1-6. TRBV21-1 is a known pseudogene. The CDR3 length is 16 residues. CDR3 residues: CASSKEPKSNNSPLHF. As DNA, the CDR3 is TGTGCCAGCAGCAAAGAACCCAAGAGTAATAATTCACCCCTCCACTTT.

The chain links TRBV5-1 to TRBJ1-1; TRBD1 is a possible D gene (5 bases). The V gene's germline CDR1 is SGHRS and CDR2 YFSETQ. The CDR3 loop spans 15 amino acids. V was shortened by 4 bases and J by 0 bases, with 13 bases between the two germline ends. CDR3 nucleotide sequence: TGCGCCAGCAGCCGAGACAGAAATATGAACACTGAAGCTTTCTTT. Residues: CASSRDRNMNTEAFF.

This sequence joins TRBV7-9 and TRBJ1-1, with unresolved D. V lost 4 bases and J 1 base, leaving 16 bases between the germline ends. CDR1 is SEHNR and CDR2 is FQNEAQ in the germline V gene (reference sequence). This CDR3 spans 16 amino acids. The CDR3 loop is CASSSPSGYTNTEAFF. The CDR3 DNA sequence: TGTGCCAGCAGCTCCCCCTCGGGATATACGAACACTGAAGCTTTCTTT. The full variable domain, completed using reference TRBV7-9 and TRBJ1-1, is DTGVSQNPRHKITKRGQNVTFRCDPISEHNRLYWYRQTLGQGPEFLTYFQNEAQLEKSRLLSDRFSAERPKGSFSTLEIQRTEQGDSAMYLCASSSPSGYTNTEAFFGQGTRLTVV.

V is TRBV7-9 and J is TRBJ2-7; 9 bases align to TRBD1. The length of the CDR3 is 16 residues. Looked up from germline, CDR1 is SEHNR and CDR2 is FQNEAQ (reference sequence). V lost 3 bases, J lost 0 bases, and 6 bases stayed unmatched. The DNA of the CDR3 is TGTGCCAGCAGCTTTACCGGGACAGGGCACTCCTACGAGCAGTACTTC. Its protein is CASSFTGTGHSYEQYF.

The rearrangement links TRBV9 to TRBJ2-3; TRBD1 agrees at 8 bases. This CDR3 region has 14 residues. After removal of 3 bases from V and 5 bases from J, the junction contained 5 bases not matched to a gene. In germline, CDR1 is SGDLS, CDR2 YYNGEE. CDR3 protein: CASSAGGGGDTQYF. In DNA form, the CDR3 reads TGTGCCAGCAGCGCAGGGGGCGGTGGAGATACGCAGTATTTT.

This clone occurred a few times. J is TRBJ1-2 and V is TRBV5-1, with D possibly TRBD1 on 6 matching bases. Germline V gene data show CDR1 as SGHRS and CDR2 as YFSETQ. Trimming cost V 4 bases and J 2 bases, with 12 bases left between them. This CDR3 comprises 14 residues. The CDR3 sequence: CASSPEGQNYGYTF. CDR3 sequence (DNA): TGCGCCAGCAGCCCCGAAGGACAGAACTATGGCTACACCTTC.

The J gene is TRBJ2-1, the V gene TRBV7-3; 7 bases are a match to TRBD2. CDR3 length: 14 amino acids. Germline CDR1 and CDR2: SGHTA and FQGTGA. J lost 8 bases, V lost 3 bases, and 7 bases had no gene match. CDR3 DNA sequence: TGTGCCAGCAGCTTTGTCGGACTAGGGGATGAGCAGTTCTTC. Translation gives CASSFVGLGDEQFF.

This rearrangement joins TRBV5-1 to TRBJ2-5; the D gene is possibly TRBD2 (5 bases). CDR3 size: 14 residues. Germline CDR1 and CDR2: SGHRS and YFSETQ. The V end was cut by 2 bases, the J end by 0 bases, with 8 bases between. In DNA, the CDR3 is TGCGCCAGCAGCTTCGCGGGCTACCAAGAGACCCAGTACTTC. Its protein product is CASSFAGYQETQYF.

The chain couples TRBV19 to TRBJ2-2; TRBD1 matches at 10 bases. Germline CDR1 reads LNHDA; CDR2 reads SQIVND (reference sequence). Germline trimming cut 6 bases from V and 6 bases from J; bases unmatched to any gene: 4. This CDR3 comprises 14 residues. The CDR3: CASRGQGLPGELFF. The CDR3 DNA reads as TGTGCCAGTAGGGGACAGGGGTTGCCCGGGGAGCTGTTTTTT.

This clone was seen once. The chain links TRBV30 to TRBJ2-7; D is possibly TRBD2 (6 bases). CDR1 and CDR2 (germline): GTSNPN, SVGIG (reference sequence). This CDR3 is built from 14 residues. The germline V and J ends were trimmed by 0 bases and 5 bases, with 14 bases remaining between them. The CDR3 DNA sequence: TGTGCCTGGAGTGTACTCGGACTACGAAACGAGCAGTACTTC. Amino acid sequence: CAWSVLGLRNEQYF.

This rearrangement joins TRBV5-1 to TRBJ2-1; D remains unclear. In germline, CDR1 is SGHRS, CDR2 YFSETQ. V was trimmed by 0 bases and J by 5 bases, leaving 12 bases between them. CDR3 length: 15 residues. In DNA, the CDR3 is TGCGCCAGCAGCTTGGTAGTGGGCTTCGACAATGAGCAGTTCTTC. It is translated as CASSLVVGFDNEQFF.

The J gene is TRBJ2-4, the V gene TRBV2; no firm D call. In germline, CDR1 is SNHLY, CDR2 FYNNEI. The CDR3 sequence is 14 residues long. Trimming removed 5 bases at V and 0 bases at J, with 8 bases between. CDR3 bases: TGTGCCAGCAGTCTTACGCGAGCCAAAAACATTCAGTACTTC. Translated, it gives CASSLTRAKNIQYF. Based on the CDR3 plus reference TRBV2 and TRBJ2-4, the full variable domain is EPEVTQTPSHQVTQMGQEVILRCVPISNHLYFYWYRQILGQKVEFLVSFYNNEISEKSEIFDDQFSVERPDGSNFTLKIRSTKLEDSAMYFCASSLTRAKNIQYFGAGTRLSVL.

The chain employs TRBV21-1 and TRBJ2-6; the listed D gene, TRBD1, was not tested against the DNA. TRBV21-1 constitutes a pseudogene. The CDR3 totals 19 residues. The CDR3 region is CASSKARWTPHSGANVLTF. The CDR3 region has the DNA TGTGCCAGCAGCAAAGCACGGTGGACACCACACTCTGGGGCCAACGTCCTGACTTTC.

The rearrangement joins TRBV10-2 to TRBJ1-1; weak D call: TRBD1 (5 bases). The CDR3 contains 15 residues. CDR1 and CDR2 from the germline V gene are WSHSY and SAAADI. Trimming left V 3 bases short and J 1 base short, with 12 bases between. The CDR3 DNA reads as TGCGCCAGCAGTGAAGGTAGGGGTACGAACACTGAAGCTTTCTTT. As protein: CASSEGRGTNTEAFF.